What follows are 11 T cell receptor beta chains derived from one specimen sequenced in a study of siplizumab effects on memory and regulatory T cells. Method: immunoSEQ multiplex PCR; TCRdb's copy keeps in-frame clones and lacks some. The sample consists of 100,000 to 120,000 clones, roughly 92% of them appearing once. The sequenced sample was CD4+ T cells sorted from blood. These receptor sequences come from a human donor in good health.

This clone was counted once. The chain joins TRBV4-2 to TRBJ2-1, with D maybe TRBD2 (5 bases). This CDR3 is 16 amino acids long. Germline V lookup: CDR1 LGHNA, CDR2 YNFKEQ. V shed 1 base and J shed 8 bases, with 18 bases lying between them. In DNA form, the CDR3 reads TGTGCCAGCAGCCAAGTAATAGGCTACATGAGGGATGAGCAGTTCTTC. This gives the protein CASSQVIGYMRDEQFF.

The rearrangement links TRBV18 to TRBJ2-7, with 8 bases that match TRBD1. The CDR3 runs 15 residues. The V gene's germline CDR1 is KGHSH and CDR2 LQKENI. The ends lost 0 bases at V and 5 bases at J; junction bases unmatched: 6. The CDR3 loop is CASSPPGQGGDEQYF. The CDR3 DNA sequence: TGTGCCAGCTCACCACCAGGACAGGGTGGGGACGAGCAGTACTTC.

This rearrangement joins TRBV5-1 to TRBJ2-1; 9 bases fit TRBD1. CDR1 is SGHRS and CDR2 is YFSETQ in the germline V gene. The CDR3 runs 12 residues. The V segment lost 2 bases and the J segment 9 bases; nucleotides outside the gene matches: 0. The CDR3 sequence: CASSLQGAEQFF. DNA for the CDR3: TGCGCCAGCAGCTTACAGGGGGCTGAGCAGTTCTTC.

The chain carries TRBV5-1 and TRBJ2-1; no definite D call. Trimming left V 0 bases short and J 9 bases short, with 7 bases between. The CDR3 length is 12 residues. Germline CDR1 SGHRS, CDR2 YFSETQ. The CDR3 bases are TGCGCCAGCAGCTTGGAGTCGGGTGAGCAGTTCTTC. Translated: CASSLESGEQFF.

The chain uses TRBV6-1 and TRBJ2-5; the D gene is possibly TRBD1 (5 bases). Deletions cut 6 bases from V and 7 bases from J, with 9 bases between. Germline CDR1 and CDR2: MNHNS and SASEGT. The length of the CDR3 is 11 residues. The CDR3 here is CASRDTPTQYF. The DNA for the CDR3 is TGTGCCAGCAGGGACACCCCGACCCAGTACTTC.

This chain links TRBV27 with TRBJ2-1, with 8 bases identical to TRBD2. Germline V lookup: CDR1 MNHEY, CDR2 SMNVEV (reference sequence). Losses at the gene ends were 6 bases for V and 0 bases for J; bases not matched to a gene: 4. The CDR3 is 15 residues long. The CDR3 protein is CASSKSGSSYNEQFF. In DNA, the CDR3 is TGTGCCAGCAGCAAAAGCGGGAGCTCCTACAATGAGCAGTTCTTC.

The chain joins TRBV7-9 to TRBJ2-2, with 7 bases that match TRBD2. The CDR3 runs to 17 residues. Germline loops: CDR1 SEHNR, CDR2 FQNEAQ (reference sequence). J lost 2 bases, V lost 3 bases, and 9 bases had no gene match. The DNA for the CDR3 is TGTGCCAGCAGCTTCGGTCTACAGCGGGGAAACACCGGGGAGCTGTTTTTT. It is translated as CASSFGLQRGNTGELFF.

The chain links TRBV5-1 to TRBJ1-3, with D unresolved. The CDR3 has 15 amino acids. Trimming took 0 bases from V and 0 from J, leaving 7 bases between them. The germline V gene has CDR1 SGHRS and CDR2 YFSETQ. CDR3 nucleotides: TGCGCCAGCAGCTTGGACAGAAACTCTGGAAACACCATATATTTT. Protein sequence: CASSLDRNSGNTIYF.

CDR3 DNA: TGTGCCAGCAGTGACGGGGGACAGGGCCGCGCTTTCTTT. It specifies CASSDGGQGRAFF. The chain is built from TRBV6-4 and TRBJ1-1; 9 nucleotides match TRBD1. The CDR3 has 13 residues. Germline lookup yields CDR1 MRHNA and CDR2 SNTAGT. J lost 11 bases, V lost 2 bases, and 6 bases had no gene match.

The rearrangement joins TRBV6-4 to TRBJ2-3; 8 nucleotides line up with TRBD2. V was pared by 0 bases and J by 4 bases, with 3 bases of the junction left unmatched. CDR1 MRHNA and CDR2 SNTAGT come from the germline V gene. The CDR3 consists of 15 residues. Here the CDR3 DNA reads TGTGCCAGCAGTGACTCAGCGGGAGCCGCAGATACGCAGTATTTT. Protein sequence: CASSDSAGAADTQYF.

The sample holds a few counts of this clone. The CDR3 DNA follows: TGTGCCAGCAGCAGCCCAACTAATGAAAAACTGTTTTTT. Translated: CASSSPTNEKLFF. The chain couples TRBV9 to TRBJ1-4; D unresolved. V shed 4 bases and J shed 0 bases, with 4 bases lying between them. This CDR3 is built from 13 residues. Per germline, CDR1 SGDLS and CDR2 YYNGEE.